This TCR beta chain was identified in a study of Tregs in tolerant kidney transplant recipients. TCRdb keeps only in-frame clones here, not all; method: immunoSEQ multiplex PCR. The top ten clones hold 4.7% of a sample with tens of thousands of clones, 90% to 95% of them seen once. This CDR3 comprises 17 residues. V lost 0 bases and J lost 4, with 20 bases in between. The germline V gene has CDR1 SGDLS and CDR2 YYNGEE. Material: CD8+ T cells from blood. The chain combines TRBV9 with TRBJ2-7; either TRBD1 or TRBD2 may fit D (6 bases each). This clonotype originated in a human donor in good health. The CDR3 region has the DNA TGTGCCAGCAGCGTAGGGGGGCGGGACACCACAATGTACGAGCAGTACTTC. Its translation: CASSVGGRDTTMYEQYF.